This TCR beta chain derives from a study of cytomegalovirus exposure and HLA in healthy donors. About this clone itself: Its antigen is unknown.

Donors were nominally healthy when sampled, though unrecorded immune exposures were likely. Primers included in the PCR were 60 Vbeta and 13 Jbeta primers. Only in-frame clones appear in the TCRdb table, and some are missing; sequencing was by immunoSEQ multiplex PCR. The data show around 91,000 clones, over 75% seen once. Regarding the study as a whole: Accurate prediction of HLA-A and HLA-B alleles (for most subjects) was reportedly achieved from TCR beta sequences. Versus the approximately 720-donor mean, an Asian-associated ancestry cluster reportedly showed fewer N-insertions in a later analysis. Most TCR sequences were uncommon, yet certain public TCRs appeared in many donors.

This CDR3 has 14 amino acids. Germline lookup yields CDR1 KGHSH and CDR2 LQKENI. V was clipped by 9 bases and J by 5 bases; unmatched bases: 12. This sequence was found in a male donor in good health and CMV-seropositive. The sample comprised PBMCs. The chain employs TRBV18 and TRBJ1-1; 7 nucleotides align to TRBD1. The CDR3 nucleotides read TGTGCCAGTTCCTATGGCCCGACAGGGACTGAAGCTTTCTTT. It yields the protein CASSYGPTGTEAFF.